One and the same sample provided the 10 T cell receptor beta chains below, sequenced in a study of CD8+CD57+ T cells in acquired aplastic anemia. Profiling that covered TCR beta VDJ and CDR3 relied on genomic DNA as its template. TCRdb independently ran MiXCR on the reads; one entry per CDR3 protein. The table includes 200,000 to 250,000 distinct CDR3 sequences, approximately 35% detected once. The sequenced sample was sorted CD4+, CD8+, or CD8+CD57+ T cells (not recorded which) from PBMCs. All receptors derive from a human donor in good health, serving as a control.

A few counts support this clonotype. This sequence joins TRBV24-1 and TRBJ2-7; D could derive from TRBD1 or TRBD2 (5 bases each). CDR1 is KGHDR, CDR2 SFDVKD, per germline. CDR3 size: 13 residues. Trimming removed 6 bases from V and 3 bases from J, with 11 bases in between. The CDR3 reads CATSPGRNYEQYF. CDR3 coding DNA: TGTGCCACCAGTCCGGGACGGAACTACGAGCAGTACTTC.

This clonotype was observed many times. The rearrangement links TRBV10-3 to TRBJ1-5; 7 bases line up with TRBD1. The germline CDR1 and CDR2 sequences are ENHRY and SYGVKD. The J segment lost 4 bases and the V segment lost 1 base, leaving 4 bases of the junction unmatched. The CDR3 consists of 15 residues. The CDR3 region has the DNA TGTGCCATCAGTGAGTGGGACAGTCTAAATCAGCCCCAGCATTTT. Protein sequence: CAISEWDSLNQPQHF.

This clonotype has a count of ten or more. The V gene is TRBV15, the J gene TRBJ2-7, with D maybe TRBD1 (6 bases). The V end lost 0 bases, the J end lost 1 base, and 10 bases lay between the germline ends. The CDR3 length is 15 residues. CDR1 is LNHNV, CDR2 YYDKDF, per germline (reference sequence). The CDR3 sequence: CATSRDGTGSYEQYF. The DNA for the CDR3 is TGTGCCACCAGCAGAGACGGAACAGGGTCCTACGAGCAGTACTTC.

In this sample, this clonotype turned up a few times. A much larger clone lies a single base off, so this may be a read error. This chain links TRBV2 with TRBJ2-7, with TRBD2 matching 10 bases. V trimming: 8 bases; J trimming: 7 bases; junction bases outside the gene matches: 8. Germline loops: CDR1 SNHLY, CDR2 FYNNEI. The CDR3 runs 13 residues. The CDR3 sequence is CASESGRAGEQYF. Here the CDR3 DNA reads TGTGCCAGCGAGAGCGGGAGGGCCGGGGAGCAGTACTTC.

The rearrangement uses TRBV11-2 and TRBJ2-1, with a tentative D call TRBD1 (6 bases). Germline values: CDR1 SGHAT, CDR2 FQNNGV. This CDR3 spans 15 amino acids. The germline V and J ends were trimmed by 1 base and 3 bases, with 10 bases remaining between them. The CDR3 DNA follows: TGTGCCAGCAGCTTAGGGACAGCAAGCTACAATGAGCAGTTCTTC. This translates into CASSLGTASYNEQFF. Variable domain in full (rest from reference TRBV11-2 and TRBJ2-1): EAGVAQSPRYKIIEKRQSVAFWCNPISGHATLYWYQQILGQGPKLLIQFQNNGVVDDSQLPKDRFSAERLKGVDSTLKIQPAKLEDSAVYLCASSLGTASYNEQFFGPGTRLTVL.

In the case of this clonotype: Being one base from a much bigger clone, this may be a read error. The chain carries TRBV19 and TRBJ1-1; possibly TRBD1 for D (6 bases). The germline V gene encodes CDR1 LNHDA and CDR2 SQIVND (reference sequence). The CDR3 runs 17 residues. CDR3 in amino acids: CASSIYRGGRRNTEALF. CDR3 coding DNA: TGTGCCAGTAGTATATATCGCGGGGGGCGGCGGAATACTGAAGCTCTCTTT.

The CDR3 is CASSSPGQGYGYTF. In DNA form, the CDR3 reads TGTGCCAGCAGTTCGCCGGGACAGGGGTATGGCTACACCTTC. The chain is built from TRBV12-3 or TRBV12-4 and TRBJ1-2; 10 nucleotides align to TRBD1. CDR3 length: 14 amino acids. V was pared by 4 bases and J by 5 bases, with 4 bases of the junction left unmatched.

This clonotype has at least ten counts. The chain has TRBV4-2 and TRBJ2-3, with TRBD2 matching over 14 bases. Germline CDR1 and CDR2: LGHNA and YNFKEQ. Germline trimming cut 5 bases from V and 3 bases from J; bases unmatched to any gene: 7. CDR3 size: 17 residues. The CDR3 DNA reads as TGTGCCAGCAGCGCCAGGACTAGCGGGGGGACTACAGATACGCAGTATTTT. Its protein product is CASSARTSGGTTDTQYF.

This chain links TRBV5-1 with TRBJ2-2, with TRBD1 identical over 11 bases. This CDR3 spans 14 amino acids. V was pared by 10 bases and J by 6 bases, with 8 bases of the junction left unmatched. The germline V gene encodes CDR1 SGHRS and CDR2 YFSETQ. The CDR3 DNA is TGCGCCGGCCGACGGACAGGGGGCCCCGGGGAGCTGTTTTTT. It codes for CAGRRTGGPGELFF.

The chain uses TRBV2 and TRBJ2-5; D call uncertain. The CDR3 contains 13 residues. Per germline, CDR1 SNHLY and CDR2 FYNNEI. Deletions cut 2 bases from V and 1 base from J, with 5 bases between. CDR3 DNA: TGTGCCAGCAGTGAATCCTCCCAAGAGACCCAGTACTTC. This translates into CASSESSQETQYF.